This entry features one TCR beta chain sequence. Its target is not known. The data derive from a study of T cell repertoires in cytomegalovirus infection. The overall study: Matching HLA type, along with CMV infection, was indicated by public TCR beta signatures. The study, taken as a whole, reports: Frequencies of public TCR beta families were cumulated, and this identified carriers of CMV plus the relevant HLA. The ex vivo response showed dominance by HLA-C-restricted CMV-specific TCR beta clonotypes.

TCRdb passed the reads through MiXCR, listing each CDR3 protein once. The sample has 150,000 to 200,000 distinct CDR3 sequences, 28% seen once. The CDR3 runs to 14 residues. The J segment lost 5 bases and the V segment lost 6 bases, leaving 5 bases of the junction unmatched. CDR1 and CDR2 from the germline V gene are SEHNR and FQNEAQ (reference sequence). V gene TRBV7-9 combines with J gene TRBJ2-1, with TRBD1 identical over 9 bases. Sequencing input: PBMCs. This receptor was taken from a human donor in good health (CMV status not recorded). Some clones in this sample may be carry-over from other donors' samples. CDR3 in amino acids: CASSWDRVDNEQFF. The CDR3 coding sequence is TGTGCCAGCAGTTGGGACAGGGTGGACAATGAGCAGTTCTTC.